Each of the 29 T cell receptor beta chains below was sequenced from the same sample in a study of CD8+CD57+ T cells in acquired aplastic anemia. The TCR beta profiling, which covered VDJ combination and CDR3 sequence, was carried out using genomic DNA as the template. MiXCR, run by TCRdb on the reads, gives a single entry per CDR3 protein. The profile covers fewer than 250,000 distinct CDR3 sequences, with around half appearing a single time and more than 15% taken by the ten largest. Sequencing used sorted CD4+, CD8+, or CD8+CD57+ T cells (not recorded which) from PBMCs. Receptors were obtained from a human donor in good health, serving as a control.

This clonotype was observed once. CDR3 region: CSVRLAGPFNEQYF. The CDR3 DNA reads TGCAGCGTTCGGCTAGCGGGGCCCTTCAATGAGCAGTACTTC. The chain combines TRBV29-1 with TRBJ2-5; 9 bases fit TRBD2. The CDR3 contains 14 residues. In germline, CDR1 is SQVTM, CDR2 ANQGSEA. V was pared by 5 bases and J by 11 bases, with 15 bases of the junction left unmatched.

This chain joins TRBV7-2 and TRBJ1-1; tentatively, D is TRBD1 (6 bases). Germline V lookup: CDR1 SGHTA, CDR2 FQGNSA. Trimming took 5 bases from V and 3 from J, leaving 13 bases between them. This CDR3 has 14 residues. As DNA, the CDR3 is TGTGCCAGCAGCGCCGGGGGCGGACACACTGAAGCTTTCTTT. Protein: CASSAGGGHTEAFF.

As regards this clonotype: The conserved phenylalanine or tryptophan normally closing the CDR3 is absent here, so this likely arose from a read error. The V gene is TRBV15, the J gene TRBJ2-2; 9 nucleotides match TRBD1. This CDR3 has 15 residues. V lost 4 bases to trimming and J lost 8 bases; unmatched junction nucleotides: 8. CDR1 and CDR2 (germline): LNHNV, YYDKDF (reference sequence). CDR3 loop: CATSIIQGAGGELFL. CDR3 in DNA: TGTGCCACCAGCATAATACAGGGGGCGGGGGGGGAGCTGTTTCTT.

The genes are TRBV12-3 or TRBV12-4 and TRBJ1-5; D remains unclear. The germline V and J ends were trimmed by 4 bases and 3 bases, with 7 bases remaining between them. CDR3 length: 13 amino acids. CDR3 in amino acids: CASSSCFNQPQHF. CDR3 DNA sequence: TGTGCCAGCAGTTCATGTTTCAATCAGCCCCAGCATTTT.

The table lists this clonotype with many counts. The chain combines TRBV10-3 with TRBJ2-5; TRBD2 might be the D (6 bases). The V gene's germline CDR1 is ENHRY and CDR2 SYGVKD. The CDR3 spans 13 residues. Trimming cost V 10 bases and J 5 bases, with 17 bases left between them. CDR3 region: CATNGPGGETQYF. CDR3 nucleotide sequence: TGTGCCACAAATGGGCCCGGAGGGGAGACCCAGTACTTC.

This clonotype appeared a few times. This chain uses TRBV10-1 with TRBJ2-7, with 10 positions matching TRBD2. This CDR3 spans 14 amino acids. Looked up from germline, CDR1 is WNHNN and CDR2 is SYGVQD (reference sequence). J gave up 2 bases and V 8 bases, and 6 bases lay outside the gene matches. Here the CDR3 reads CASGNSGGAYEQYF. Written as DNA, the CDR3 is TGCGCCAGCGGGAACAGCGGGGGGGCCTACGAGCAGTACTTC.

This clonotype came up many times. V and J are TRBV24-1 and TRBJ2-3; possibly TRBD1 for D (6 bases). The CDR3 runs to 17 residues. Germline CDR1 is KGHDR and CDR2 is SFDVKD. V was cut by 3 bases and J by 3 bases, with 18 bases left in between. In nucleotides, the CDR3 is TGTGCCACCAGTGATCTACCGACAGGAGCTGGTACAGATACGCAGTATTTT. This sequence encodes CATSDLPTGAGTDTQYF.

This clonotype was counted once. Because the CDR3 is missing its conserved closing phenylalanine or tryptophan, this is likely a read error. No DNA is shown, since the ends of the CDR3 on it are uncertain; the CDR3 is the one TCRdb lists. The CDR3 protein is CASSLNLP. V gene TRBV7-7 combines with J gene TRBJ2-5. The CDR3 extends over 8 residues, inclusive of both ends. Germline V CDR1 and CDR2: SSHAT, FNYEAQ (reference sequence).

This chain uses TRBV7-9 with TRBJ2-1, with TRBD2 matching 7 bases. Germline CDR1 SEHNR, CDR2 FQNEAQ (reference sequence). V shed 10 bases and J 3 bases; nucleotides not matched to a gene: 6. The CDR3 length is 13 residues. The CDR3 spells CATTSGNYNEQFF. The DNA of the CDR3 is TGTGCCACGACAAGCGGGAACTACAATGAGCAGTTCTTC.

The chain joins TRBV3-1 to TRBJ1-2, with TRBD1 matching over 9 bases. The ends lost 5 bases at V and 4 bases at J; junction bases unmatched: 14. In germline, CDR1 is LGHDT, CDR2 YNNKEL (reference sequence). The CDR3 is 17 amino acids. The CDR3 DNA follows: TGTGCCAGCAGCGGACCGGGACAGGGAGCTACTCCCTATGGCTACACCTTC. It is translated as CASSGPGQGATPYGYTF. Drawing the rest from reference TRBV3-1 and TRBJ1-2, the complete variable domain is DTAVSQTPKYLVTQMGNDKSIKCEQNLGHDTMYWYKQDSKKFLKIMFSYNNKELIINETVPNRFSPKSPDKAHLNLHINSLELGDSAVYFCASSGPGQGATPYGYTFGSGTRLTVV.

This clonotype was detected many times. The chain recombines TRBV7-2 with TRBJ2-2, with 7 bases lining up with TRBD1. Losses at the gene ends were 8 bases for V and 2 bases for J; bases not matched to a gene: 5. Germline CDR1 SGHTA, CDR2 FQGNSA. CDR3 length equals 14 residues. The CDR3 here is CASSRDSNTGELFF. The CDR3 nucleotides are TGTGCCAGCTCCCGGGACAGCAACACCGGGGAGCTGTTTTTT.

This chain links TRBV3-1 with TRBJ1-5; D remains ambiguous. CDR1 LGHDT and CDR2 YNNKEL come from the germline V gene (reference sequence). Trimming removed 1 base from V and 2 bases from J, with 15 bases in between. The length of the CDR3 is 17 residues. The CDR3 bases are TGTGCCAGCAGCCAAGCTCCGGCCGGGATGGGCAATCAGCCCCAGCATTTT. It encodes CASSQAPAGMGNQPQHF.

This clonotype was seen once. The chain carries TRBV20-1 and TRBJ2-7; D is uncertain. The CDR3 runs to 14 residues. V was pared by 4 bases and J by 1 base, with 14 bases between. CDR1 and CDR2 (germline): DFQATT, SNEGSKA (reference sequence). The CDR3: CSATQDPWSYEQYF. CDR3 bases: TGCAGTGCTACTCAGGACCCGTGGTCCTACGAGCAGTACTTC.

Turning to this clonotype: A junction end diverges from the germline sequence, so it may reflect a read error. The chain's CDR3 is CASSEGQGF. Written as DNA, the CDR3 is TGTGCCAGCAGCGAGGGACAGGGGTTC. The chain recombines TRBV7-2 with TRBJ2-5; 10 bases align to TRBD1. Germline V gives CDR1 SGHTA, CDR2 FQGNSA. CDR3 length: 9 amino acids.

The sample holds many counts of this clonotype. The rearrangement uses TRBV28 and TRBJ1-2; D ambiguous. This CDR3 comprises 11 residues. Germline V gene sequence: CDR1 MDHEN, CDR2 SYDVKM. Trimming removed 7 bases at V and 2 bases at J, with 5 bases between. CDR3 DNA sequence: TGTGCCAGCAAACAGAACTATGGCTACACCTTC. Its protein is CASKQNYGYTF.

The chain has TRBV9 and TRBJ2-5; a possible D gene is TRBD1 (5 bases). Germline CDR1 is SGDLS and CDR2 is YYNGEE. V gave up 2 bases and J gave up 9 bases, with 17 bases separating them. CDR3 size: 14 residues. The CDR3 loop reads CASSVQGDRQPQYF. The CDR3 DNA follows: TGTGCCAGCAGCGTTCAAGGAGATCGACAGCCCCAGTACTTC.

This clonotype has only a few counts. The J gene is TRBJ1-1, the V gene TRBV7-2; tentative D call: TRBD1 (5 bases). V shed 3 bases and J shed 3 bases, with 11 bases lying between them. This CDR3 has 14 amino acids. Germline loops: CDR1 SGHTA, CDR2 FQGNSA. CDR3 sequence reads: CASSFSGGDTEAFF. In DNA form, the CDR3 reads TGTGCCAGCAGCTTTAGCGGAGGGGACACTGAAGCTTTCTTT.

The chain is built from TRBV10-1 and TRBJ2-7, with TRBD1 matching over 9 bases. V dropped 4 bases and J dropped 9; count of bases not matched to a gene: 1. Germline CDR1 reads WNHNN; CDR2 reads SYGVQD (reference sequence). CDR3 size: 11 residues. The CDR3 DNA is TGCGCCAGCAGTGGGACAGGGGTGCAGTACTTC. This encodes CASSGTGVQYF.

The rearrangement links TRBV20-1 to TRBJ2-7, with a tentative D call TRBD2 (5 bases). The germline gives CDR1 DFQATT, CDR2 SNEGSKA (reference sequence). Trimming removed 0 bases at V and 3 bases at J, with 18 bases between. The CDR3 spans 16 residues. The CDR3 region is CSARDHVTRISYEQYF. In DNA form, the CDR3 reads TGCAGTGCTAGAGATCACGTTACTAGAATTAGCTACGAGCAGTACTTC.

The chain links TRBV7-3 to TRBJ2-7, with 9 bases identical to TRBD2. Looked up from germline, CDR1 is SGHTA and CDR2 is FQGTGA. The ends lost 11 bases at V and 0 bases at J; junction bases unmatched: 8. The CDR3 sequence is 14 residues long. CDR3 in DNA: TGTGCCCCCCCCTTTAGCGGGAGCTCCTACGAGCAGTACGTC. Amino acid sequence: CAPPFSGSSYEQYV.

This clonotype was observed at least ten times. The chain employs TRBV29-1 and TRBJ2-7, with 7 positions matching TRBD2. Per the germline V gene, CDR1 is SQVTM and CDR2 is ANQGSEA. The ends lost 5 bases at V and 3 bases at J; junction bases unmatched: 7. This CDR3 region has 13 residues. The CDR3 loop is CSVRTGGFYEQYF. The CDR3 bases are TGCAGCGTTCGGACCGGGGGGTTCTACGAGCAGTACTTC.

The rearrangement joins TRBV5-1 to TRBJ1-1; 9 positions agree with TRBD1. CDR3 length: 15 residues. Germline V lookup: CDR1 SGHRS, CDR2 YFSETQ. V lost 4 bases to trimming and J lost 6 bases; unmatched junction nucleotides: 10. The CDR3, as DNA: TGCGCCAGCAGCCTCTGGACAGGGGACGGCGCTGAAGCTTTCTTT. This translates into CASSLWTGDGAEAFF. Full variable domain (missing parts from reference TRBV5-1 and TRBJ1-1): KAGVTQTPRYLIKTRGQQVTLSCSPISGHRSVSWYQQTPGQGLQFLFEYFSETQRNKGNFPGRFSGRQFSNSRSEMNVSTLELGDSALYLCASSLWTGDGAEAFFGQGTRLTVV.

Many counts were recorded for this clonotype. The rearrangement links TRBV7-9 to TRBJ2-7; 8 bases align to TRBD1. The germline V gene encodes CDR1 SEHNR and CDR2 FQNEAQ (reference sequence). The CDR3 spans 14 residues. The junction had 9 bases not matched to a gene; V was cut back by 5 bases and J by 6 bases. The CDR3 nucleotides are TGTGCCAGCAGCACCCAGGGGGCTGGAGGCGAGCAGTACTTC. Its translation is CASSTQGAGGEQYF.

This clonotype was observed once. The chain joins TRBV7-9 to TRBJ1-4; 10 nucleotides agree with TRBD1. Germline-derived CDR1 and CDR2 are SEHNR and FQNEAQ (reference sequence). CDR3 length: 19 residues. V was pared by 0 bases and J by 5 bases, with 12 bases of the junction left unmatched. The CDR3: CASSLAKGKRGQGNEKLFF. The CDR3 coding sequence is TGTGCCAGCAGCTTAGCTAAGGGGAAGAGGGGACAGGGGAATGAAAAACTGTTTTTT.

The chain combines TRBV2 with TRBJ1-2, with D unresolved. The CDR3 contains 13 residues. Germline V gives CDR1 SNHLY, CDR2 FYNNEI. The V and J ends lost 3 bases and 4 bases respectively, with 9 bases between them. The CDR3 here is CASSDGASYGYTF. CDR3 coding DNA: TGTGCCAGCAGTGACGGTGCCAGCTATGGCTACACCTTC.

This chain uses TRBV10-3 with TRBJ2-1; TRBD2 matches 7 bases. The CDR3 is 12 amino acids. V was pared by 4 bases and J by 12 bases, with 6 bases of the junction left unmatched. In germline, CDR1 is ENHRY, CDR2 SYGVKD. The CDR3, as DNA: TGTGCCATCAGTGCACCGGGGGGAGGGCAGTTCTTC. Its translation is CAISAPGGGQFF.

This clonotype was seen ten or more times. This chain connects TRBV4-1 to TRBJ1-1; a possible D gene is TRBD1 (6 bases). This CDR3 is built from 15 residues. Germline CDR1 MGHRA, CDR2 YSYEKL. V was cut by 3 bases and J by 3 bases, with 14 bases left in between. The CDR3 region is CASSQTDSRYTEAFF. CDR3 nucleotides: TGCGCCAGCAGCCAGACGGACAGCCGATACACTGAAGCTTTCTTT.

The gene calls are TRBV7-3 and TRBJ1-6; D possibly corresponds to TRBD1 (5 bases). This CDR3 is 14 amino acids long. V gave up 1 base and J gave up 13 bases, with 14 bases separating them. Germline V gives CDR1 SGHTA, CDR2 FQGTGA. CDR3 DNA sequence: TGTGCCAGCAGCTTAAGCCCAGGGATGTCCCCCCTCCACTTT. This codes for CASSLSPGMSPLHF.

This clonotype was detected many times. The chain recombines TRBV20-1 with TRBJ2-3; no reliable D call. Between the trimmed V and J ends, which lost 5 bases and 1 base, there was a span of 7 bases. The CDR3 covers 12 residues. Germline V gene sequence: CDR1 DFQATT, CDR2 SNEGSKA (reference sequence). CDR3 coding DNA: TGCAGTGCTCGACGAGGCACAGATACGCAGTATTTT. Translating gives CSARRGTDTQYF.